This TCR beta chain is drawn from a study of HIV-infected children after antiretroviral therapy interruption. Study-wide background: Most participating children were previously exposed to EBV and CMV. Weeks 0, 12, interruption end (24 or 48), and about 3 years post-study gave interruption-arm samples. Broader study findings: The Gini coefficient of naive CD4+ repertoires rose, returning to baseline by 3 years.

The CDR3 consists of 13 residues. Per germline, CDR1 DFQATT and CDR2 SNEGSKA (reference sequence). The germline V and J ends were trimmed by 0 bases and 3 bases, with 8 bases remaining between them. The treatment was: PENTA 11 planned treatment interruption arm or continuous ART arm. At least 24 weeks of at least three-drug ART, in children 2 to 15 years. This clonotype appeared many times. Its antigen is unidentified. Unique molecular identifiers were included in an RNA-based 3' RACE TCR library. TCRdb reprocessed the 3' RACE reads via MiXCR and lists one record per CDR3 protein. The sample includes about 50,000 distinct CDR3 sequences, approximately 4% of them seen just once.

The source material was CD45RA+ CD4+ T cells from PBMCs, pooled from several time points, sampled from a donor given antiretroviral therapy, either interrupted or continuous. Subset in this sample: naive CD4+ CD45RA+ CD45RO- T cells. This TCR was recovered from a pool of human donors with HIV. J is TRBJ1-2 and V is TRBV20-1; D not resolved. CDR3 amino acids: CSARDALDYGYTF. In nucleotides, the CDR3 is TGCAGTGCTAGAGATGCTCTCGACTATGGCTACACCTTC.